A single sample gave rise to the 20 T cell receptor beta chains below, sequenced in a study of blood T cell repertoires in COVID-19. Generated by immunoSEQ multiplex PCR, the TCRdb table keeps only in-frame clones and is missing some. This sample has 200,000 to 250,000 clones, with around 90% found just once. Sequenced sample: PBMCs or T cells enriched from blood (not recorded which). The receptors derive from a woman younger than 45 with acute COVID-19.

V gene TRBV5-1 combines with J gene TRBJ2-7, with TRBD1 matching over 11 bases. With 3 bases clipped from V and 8 bases from J, the junction kept 1 base outside the gene matches. Germline loops: CDR1 SGHRS, CDR2 YFSETQ. The CDR3 has 12 amino acids. This CDR3 reads CASSWDRGKQYF. The CDR3, as DNA: TGCGCCAGCAGCTGGGACAGGGGGAAGCAGTACTTC.

This rearrangement joins TRBV7-3 to TRBJ1-2; 7 nucleotides match TRBD1. The junction had 8 bases not matched to a gene; V was cut back by 5 bases and J by 2 bases. The germline V gene has CDR1 SGHTA and CDR2 FQGTGA. The CDR3 has 15 amino acids. CDR3 coding DNA: TGTGCCAGCAGCCCTTACGCGGACAGGAACTATGGCTACACCTTC. Amino acid sequence: CASSPYADRNYGYTF. Full variable domain (rest looked up from reference TRBV7-3 and TRBJ1-2): GAGVSQTPSNKVTEKGKYVELRCDPISGHTALYWYRQSLGQGPEFLIYFQGTGAADDSGLPNDRFFAVRPEGSVSTLKIQRTERGDSAVYLCASSPYADRNYGYTFGSGTRLTVV.

The V gene is TRBV12-3 or TRBV12-4, the J gene TRBJ2-2; D gene unclear. This CDR3 region has 12 residues. The V gene lost 6 bases and the J gene lost 7 bases, with 9 bases spanning the gap. CDR3 sequence reads: CASSRARGELFF. For the CDR3, the DNA is TGTGCCAGCAGCAGAGCGCGCGGGGAGCTGTTTTTT.

The CDR3 is CASSPLPGTPDQPQHF. In nucleotides, the CDR3 is TGTGCCAGCAGTCCCCTCCCGGGTACACCAGATCAGCCCCAGCATTTT. The V gene is TRBV27, the J gene TRBJ1-5; D remains ambiguous. Germline lookup yields CDR1 MNHEY and CDR2 SMNVEV (reference sequence). The CDR3 is made up of 16 amino acids. V shed 5 bases and J shed 5 bases, with 19 bases lying between them.

The rearrangement links TRBV7-3 to TRBJ2-1, with D perhaps matching TRBD1 (6 bases). Germline loops: CDR1 SGHTA, CDR2 FQGTGA. Trimming removed 10 bases at V and 0 bases at J, with 16 bases between. This CDR3 is 15 amino acids long. The CDR3, as DNA: TGTGCCACGTCAGGGGTGGCGAGCTCCTACAATGAGCAGTTCTTC. It codes for CATSGVASSYNEQFF.

V is TRBV10-2 and J is TRBJ2-3; 7 bases align to TRBD2. The CDR3 sequence is 14 residues long. Germline V CDR1 and CDR2: WSHSY, SAAADI. J gave up 0 bases and V 7 bases, and 4 bases lay outside the gene matches. CDR3 amino acids: CASNSGLSTDTQYF. In DNA, the CDR3 is TGCGCCAGCAATAGCGGGCTAAGCACAGATACGCAGTATTTT.

The chain has TRBV5-1 and TRBJ2-3; no clear D gene. This CDR3 contains 15 residues. The V end lost 3 bases, the J end lost 6 bases, and 17 bases lay between the germline ends. Germline assignment: CDR1 SGHRS and CDR2 YFSETQ. The DNA of the CDR3 is TGCGCCAGCAGCTCATACGGAGCCCGGTGGGATACGCAGTATTTT. Translation gives CASSSYGARWDTQYF.

This clone has only a few counts. The chain couples TRBV2 to TRBJ1-4; TRBD1 matches 7 bases. From germline, CDR1 is SNHLY and CDR2 FYNNEI. This CDR3 is 15 amino acids long. The V gene end was trimmed by 6 bases and the J gene end by 4 bases; junction bases not matched to a gene: 8. Here the CDR3 reads CASRSGQVNNEKLFF. CDR3 nucleotides: TGTGCCAGCAGGAGCGGACAGGTGAATAATGAAAAACTGTTTTTT.

V is TRBV7-2 and J is TRBJ1-3, with a tentative D call TRBD1 (5 bases). Germline CDR1 is SGHTA and CDR2 is FQGNSA. Trimming stripped 3 bases from V and 7 bases from J, with 19 bases between. CDR3 size: 16 residues. For the CDR3, the DNA is TGTGCCAGCAGCTTCCAAGGGACTATCTACCGGAACACCATATATTTT. Translating it yields CASSFQGTIYRNTIYF.

V usage is TRBV3-1 (or the pseudogene TRBV3-2) and J usage is TRBJ2-1; D might be TRBD1 (5 bases). V was pared by 6 bases and J by 6 bases, with 9 bases between. The germline CDR1 and CDR2 sequences are LGHDT and YNNKEL (reference sequence). This CDR3 contains 12 residues. CDR3: CASRQEPNEQFF. As DNA, the CDR3 is TGTGCCAGCAGACAGGAACCCAATGAGCAGTTCTTC.

The chain has TRBV7-2 and TRBJ2-3; 7 nucleotides line up with TRBD1. Germline CDR1 is SGHTA and CDR2 is FQGNSA. This CDR3 is built from 16 residues. V dropped 5 bases and J dropped 5; count of bases not matched to a gene: 13. The CDR3 spells CASSERTGRLGDTQYF. The CDR3 region has the DNA TGTGCCAGCAGCGAGAGGACAGGACGTCTAGGAGATACGCAGTATTTT.

This rearrangement joins TRBV24-1 to TRBJ1-1; D is ambiguous. Per germline, CDR1 KGHDR and CDR2 SFDVKD. This CDR3 is built from 13 residues. Between the trimmed V and J ends, which lost 0 bases and 7 bases, there was a span of 8 bases. CDR3 amino acids: CATSDLERVEAFF. In DNA, the CDR3 is TGTGCCACCAGTGATTTGGAGCGGGTTGAAGCTTTCTTT.

The chain recombines TRBV5-1 with TRBJ1-6, with 9 bases matching TRBD1. Trimming took 4 bases from V and 7 from J; bases not matched to a gene: 3. CDR3 length: 14 residues. Germline V gene sequence: CDR1 SGHRS, CDR2 YFSETQ. CDR3 protein: CASSKDRGNSPLHF. The CDR3 nucleotides are TGCGCCAGCAGCAAGGACAGGGGCAATTCACCCCTCCACTTT.

This chain links TRBV5-4 with TRBJ1-6, with 10 bases that match TRBD1. This CDR3 has 15 residues. The junction had 7 bases not matched to a gene; V was cut back by 3 bases and J by 10 bases. Germline values: CDR1 SGHNT, CDR2 YYREEE (reference sequence). CDR3 DNA: TGTGCCAGCAGCTCGCCGGGACAGGGGAACTCACCCCTCCACTTT. Translating it yields CASSSPGQGNSPLHF.

The V call is TRBV4-1, the J call TRBJ1-4; 9 positions match TRBD1. This CDR3 has 20 residues. V trimming: 0 bases; J trimming: 0 bases; junction bases outside the gene matches: 11. Germline CDR1 is MGHRA and CDR2 is YSYEKL. The chain's CDR3 is CASSQEGYRGQASTNEKLFF. DNA of the CDR3: TGCGCCAGCAGCCAAGAGGGGTACAGGGGGCAGGCTTCAACTAATGAAAAACTGTTTTTT.

The chain couples TRBV5-5 to TRBJ1-5; no definite D call. V shed 0 bases and J shed 1 base, with 8 bases lying between them. CDR3 length: 15 amino acids. From germline, CDR1 is SGHKS and CDR2 YYEKEE (reference sequence). The CDR3 DNA reads as TGTGCCAGCAGCTTGGGAGGTGACAGCAATCAGCCCCAGCATTTT. Amino acid sequence: CASSLGGDSNQPQHF.

In this sample, this clone turned up a few times. The V call is TRBV10-2, the J call TRBJ1-2; possible D gene TRBD1, 5 bases. Germline lookup yields CDR1 WSHSY and CDR2 SAAADI. The V end lost 0 bases, the J end lost 5 bases, and 19 bases lay between the germline ends. The length of the CDR3 is 17 residues. CDR3 bases: TGCGCCAGCAGTGAGTCGCGGACAAAAGTATTGGGGTATGGCTACACCTTC. Its translation is CASSESRTKVLGYGYTF.

The CDR3 DNA is TGTGCCAGCAGCGATTTCTTGAGGGGCACAGGGGATACGCAGTATTTT. The encoded protein is CASSDFLRGTGDTQYF. The chain joins TRBV9 to TRBJ2-3; D might be TRBD1 (6 bases). V was clipped by 3 bases and J by 6 bases, with 20 bases between them. Germline lookup yields CDR1 SGDLS and CDR2 YYNGEE. The CDR3 totals 16 residues.

J is TRBJ1-2 and V is TRBV28, with a tentative D call TRBD1 (6 bases). CDR3 size: 12 residues. V lost 10 bases and J lost 4, with 13 bases in between. Germline-derived CDR1 and CDR2 are MDHEN and SYDVKM. CDR3 nucleotide sequence: TGTGCCACCGCCGGGACACTCTATGGCTACACCTTC. Translation gives CATAGTLYGYTF.

The J gene is TRBJ2-7, the V gene TRBV7-6, with 8 bases identical to TRBD1. The CDR3 contains 14 residues. V lost 5 bases and J lost 4; bases outside the gene matches: 7. CDR1 is SGHVS, CDR2 FNYEAQ, per germline. CDR3 sequence: CASSPRTGKYEQYF. The CDR3, as DNA: TGTGCCAGCAGCCCGCGGACAGGGAAGTACGAGCAGTACTTC.